These T cell receptor beta chains were read from a single sample in a study of blood T cells in healthy people across ages. TCRdb reanalysed the 5' RACE reads using MiXCR and keeps one entry per CDR3 protein. Of 700,000 or so distinct CDR3 sequences in the sample, about 20% were seen once. Sample: blood. Receptors were obtained from an older man in good health. CDR3s include the opening cysteine and the closing phenylalanine or tryptophan. D genes are given only for firm matches. Clone size, where shown, is once, few, many, or a class for clones that have expanded.

D gene	V gene	J gene	clone size	CDR3 DNA	CDR3 protein
TRBD2	TRBV7-2	TRBJ2-1	.	TGTGCCAGCAGCTTGGAAGCGGGGGGGCACAATGAGCAGTTCTTC	CASSLEAGGHNEQFF
TRBD1	TRBV29-1	TRBJ2-1	many	TGCAGCGCTGAAGGTCAGGGGGCTCGAAATGAGCAGTTCTTC	CSAEGQGARNEQFF
.	TRBV30	TRBJ1-2	.	TGTGCCTGGTCGACAGGCGATAACTATGGCTACACCTTC	CAWSTGDNYGYTF
.	TRBV6-6	TRBJ1-1	.	TGTGCCAGCAACAGGGAGTATGGGATGAACACTGAAGCTTTCTTT	CASNREYGMNTEAFF
.	TRBV20-1	TRBJ2-3	few	TGCAGTGCGGGGGACTCCTTCCTGTCAAATCCTCCAGATACGCAGTATTTT	CSAGDSFLSNPPDTQYF
TRBD2	TRBV20-1	TRBJ2-7	few	TGCAGTGCTAGAGTAGCTAGCGGGGGTTACGAGCAGTACTTC	CSARVASGGYEQYF
.	TRBV29-1	TRBJ2-2	many	TGCAGCTCGCGCAGGGAAGATGGGTCCGGGGAGCTGTTTTTT	CSSRREDGSGELFF
.	TRBV7-9	TRBJ1-2	.	TGTGCCAGCAGCCGTTCCATCTCCCCGTATGGCTACACCTTC	CASSRSISPYGYTF
.	TRBV20-1	TRBJ2-2	.	TGCAGTGCTCCAAGATTTGGGACCGGGGAGCTGTTTTTT	CSAPRFGTGELFF
TRBD2	TRBV7-2	TRBJ2-7	.	TGTGCCATCAGCGCCGGGACTAGCGGGGGGACCTACGAGCAGTACTTC	CAISAGTSGGTYEQYF
TRBD2	TRBV29-1	TRBJ2-2	few	TGCAGCTCAAGCGGGGGGGTTGAGGCCGGGGAGCTGTTTTTT	CSSSGGVEAGELFF
.	TRBV4-3	TRBJ2-1	many	TGCGCCAGCAGCCAAGCTACCGCCTACTACTCCTACAATGAGCAGTTCTTC	CASSQATAYYSYNEQFF
TRBD2	TRBV20-1	TRBJ2-2	.	TGCAGTGCTAGAGTCCGGGGGGGGAACACCGGGGAGCTGTTTTTT	CSARVRGGNTGELFF
TRBD2	TRBV4-2	TRBJ2-5	.	TGTGCCAGCAGCCTCGGTTCTAGCGGGGGGAGCCAAGAGACCCAGTACTTC	CASSLGSSGGSQETQYF
.	TRBV3-1	TRBJ2-5	few	TGTGCCAGCAGCCAAGACAGGGTGGGGGTTAAAGAGACCCAGTACTTC	CASSQDRVGVKETQYF
.	TRBV7-9	TRBJ2-2	many	TGTGCCAGCAGGGGGAACACCGGGGAGCTGTTTTTT	CASRGNTGELFF
TRBD2	TRBV12-3/TRBV12-4	TRBJ2-5	few	TGTGCCAGCAGTTTAATTCTAGCGGGGCCTGAAGAGACCCAGTACTTC	CASSLILAGPEETQYF
.	TRBV9	TRBJ2-5	.	TGTGCCAGCAGCGTAGCACCGGGGCAAAAAGGGACCCAGTACTTC	CASSVAPGQKGTQYF